This T cell receptor beta chain was profiled in a study of blood T cell repertoires in COVID-19. For the study at large: From T cells, B-cell-depleted T cells, or PBMCs came the material, which was cDNA or gDNA.

After removal of 6 bases from V and 7 bases from J, the junction contained 11 bases not matched to a gene. This CDR3 spans 16 amino acids. The V gene's germline CDR1 is MNHEY and CDR2 SMNVEV (reference sequence). Generated by immunoSEQ multiplex PCR, the TCRdb table keeps only in-frame clones and is missing some. The sample lists fewer than 300,000 clones; more than 90% were seen once. Seattle enrolled patients during active infection and tracked them longitudinally. The receptor was derived from a person under 30 with COVID-19, enrolled during active disease. The specimen was peripheral blood. This chain links TRBV27 with TRBJ2-1; 11 bases match TRBD2. This CDR3 reads CASSRITSGSWNEQFF. In nucleotides, the CDR3 is TGTGCCAGCAGCCGCATTACTAGCGGGAGCTGGAATGAGCAGTTCTTC.